The clone carrying this T cell receptor beta chain was recorded many times. Its antigen remains unknown. TCRdb processed the 5' RACE reads anew with MiXCR; each CDR3 protein has one entry. The sample lists 21,000 or so distinct CDR3 sequences; approximately 6.5% were seen once. The data derive from a study of spatial heterogeneity in lung cancer. CDR3 length: 14 amino acids. V gave up 0 bases and J gave up 5 bases, with 12 bases separating them. The germline V gene encodes CDR1 SGDLS and CDR2 YYNGEE. The time point was: sample taken at primary tumor resection. The donors comprised around 76 untreated early-stage non-small cell lung cancer patients. Whole RNA, isolated from tumor, nontumor lung or frozen PBMC, was sequenced without prior sorting. Findings and caveats of the study: The study found that expanded intratumoral alpha and beta TCR counts tracked tumor mutation counts.

The TCR comes from a male donor with early-stage non-small cell lung cancer. The chain employs TRBV9 and TRBJ2-7; TRBD2 is a possible D gene (5 bases). This specimen was lung tumor tissue, taken at surgery. The CDR3 loop is CASSVDRTGNEQYF. CDR3 in DNA: TGTGCCAGCAGCGTAGATAGGACGGGAAACGAGCAGTACTTC.